This T cell receptor beta chain came from a study of blood T cell repertoires in COVID-19. Study summary: From T cells, B-cell-depleted T cells, or PBMCs came the material, which was cDNA or gDNA.

The CDR3 loop spans 17 amino acids. Germline V gene sequence: CDR1 MNHEY, CDR2 SMNVEV (reference sequence). Deletions cut 2 bases from V and 0 bases from J, with 16 bases between. All enrollees were roughly 18 to 89 years old and from 20 to 25 US areas. The table came from immunoSEQ multiplex PCR; TCRdb's copy has only in-frame clones and leaves some out. The sample has roughly 200,000 clones, over 80% seen once; the top ten hold about 3.3%. The chain couples TRBV27 to TRBJ1-1; D is possibly TRBD1 (5 bases). The material sequenced was PBMCs or T cells enriched from blood (not recorded which). This clonotype originated in a woman aged 30 to 39 who had been exposed to COVID-19. CDR3 in DNA: TGTGCCAGCAGTTTAGGGGACCCGGGAGGTTTGAACACTGAAGCTTTCTTT. It codes for CASSLGDPGGLNTEAFF.